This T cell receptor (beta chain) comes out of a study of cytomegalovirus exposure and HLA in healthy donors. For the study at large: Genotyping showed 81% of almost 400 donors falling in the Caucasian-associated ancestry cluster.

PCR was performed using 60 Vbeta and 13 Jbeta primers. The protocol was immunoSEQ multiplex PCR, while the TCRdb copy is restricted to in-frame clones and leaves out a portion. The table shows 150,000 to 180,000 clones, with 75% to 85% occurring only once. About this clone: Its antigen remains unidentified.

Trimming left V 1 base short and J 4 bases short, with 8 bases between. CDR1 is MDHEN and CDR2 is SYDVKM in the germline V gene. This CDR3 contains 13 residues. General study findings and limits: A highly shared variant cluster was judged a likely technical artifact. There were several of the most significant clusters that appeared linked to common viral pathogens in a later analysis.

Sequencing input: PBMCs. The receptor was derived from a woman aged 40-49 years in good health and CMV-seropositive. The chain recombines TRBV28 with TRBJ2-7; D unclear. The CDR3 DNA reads TGTGCCAGCAGTTTATCTCAGATGTACGAGCAGTACTTC. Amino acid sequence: CASSLSQMYEQYF.